The rows below give T cell receptor beta chains drawn from one sample of a study of tumor and adjacent non-tumor tissue in lung cancer. MiXCR, applied by TCRdb to the multiplex PCR reads, yields one record per CDR3 protein. The sample holds approximately 82,000 distinct CDR3 sequences, 76% seen once. The material sequenced was distant non-tumor lung tissue. These receptors all come from a man between 65 and 85 years old with non-small cell lung cancer. The CDR3 runs from the conserved cysteine through the conserved F or W. A D gene is named only where the DNA matches it firmly. The size of a clone is reported for some rows only, either as once, few or many, or as a class for expanded clones.

>few|TRBJ1-6|.|TRBV12-3/TRBV12-4
CASSSTISYNSPLHF
TGTGCCAGCAGCTCCACGATCTCCTATAATTCACCCCTCCACTTT
>many|TRBJ2-3|TRBD1|TRBV28
CASSFLQGTDTQYF
TGTGCCAGCAGTTTCTTACAGGGGACAGATACGCAGTATTTT
>.|TRBJ2-5|TRBD1|TRBV11-2
CAGSPGTVGQGTQYF
TGTGCCGGCAGCCCCGGGACAGTTGGGCAAGGGACCCAGTACTTC
>.|TRBJ1-2|.|TRBV29-1
CGVAQIDRIGSEGYTF
TGCGGCGTCGCACAAATTGACAGGATCGGGTCGGAAGGCTACACCTTC
>.|TRBJ2-7|.|TRBV6-6
CASSLSWIYEQYF
TGTGCCAGCAGTTTAAGCTGGATCTACGAGCAGTACTTC
>.|TRBJ2-3|.|TRBV5-6
CASSLDPRSTDTQYF
TGTGCCAGCAGCTTAGACCCGCGAAGTACAGATACGCAGTATTTT
>.|TRBJ2-1|TRBD1|TRBV11-3
CASSLGDSPIGHLF
TGTGCCAGCAGCTTAGGGGACAGTCCCATCGGACACTTATTC
>.|TRBJ1-1|.|TRBV4-1
CASSQAPGGARSWAFF
TGCGCCAGCAGCCAAGCCCCCGGGGGCGCCCGTAGTTGGGCTTTCTTT
>.|TRBJ2-1|TRBD1|TRBV6-1
CANSGTGEFDERFF
TGTGCCAACAGTGGGACAGGGGAATTCGATGAGCGGTTCTTC
>.|TRBJ1-4|.|TRBV4-1
CASSRDGTATNEKLFF
TGTGCCAGCAGCCGAGATGGAACGGCAACTAATGAAAAACTGTTTTTT
>.|TRBJ1-5|.|TRBV12-3/TRBV12-4
CPSSPTGQPQHF
TGTCCCAGCAGCCCCACTGGCCAGCCCCAGCATTTT